The rows below give T cell receptor beta chains drawn from one sample of a study of beta chain features in type 1 diabetes. Assay: immunoSEQ multiplex PCR; the TCRdb copy retains only in-frame clones and omits some. The table records about 140,000 clones, about 10% of them present only once. Sequencing was performed on naive CD4+ T cells from blood. These receptors originate from a man aged 18 to 35 in good health. The CDR3 runs from the conserved cysteine through the conserved F or W. D genes are given only for firm matches. Clone size is shown for a subset of rows, as once, few, many or a class of expanded clone.

>TRBV19|TRBD1|TRBJ2-6|few|15
CASRTGSSGANVLTF
TGTGCCAGTCGGACAGGCTCCTCTGGGGCCAACGTCCTGACTTTC
>TRBV11-2|TRBD1|TRBJ2-1|.|15
CASSGGTGFYNEQFF
TGTGCCAGCAGCGGAGGGACAGGGTTCTACAATGAGCAGTTCTTC
>TRBV19|.|TRBJ2-2|.|15
CASSIDRAGAGELFF
TGTGCCAGTAGTATAGACAGGGCTGGGGCCGGGGAGCTGTTTTTT
>TRBV7-3|.|TRBJ2-3|.|13
CASSPGGADTQYF
TGTGCCAGCAGCCCTGGAGGGGCAGATACGCAGTATTTT
>TRBV7-8|TRBD1|TRBJ2-1|few|15
CASRPGQDTYNEQFF
TGTGCCAGCAGACCGGGACAGGATACCTACAATGAGCAGTTCTTC
>TRBV11-3|.|TRBJ2-1|few|15
CASSSPGSRNNEQFF
TGTGCCAGCAGCTCTCCGGGATCTCGCAACAATGAGCAGTTCTTC
>TRBV19|.|TRBJ2-5|few|14
CASSVTGGGETQYF
TGTGCCAGTAGTGTAACGGGGGGCGGAGAGACCCAGTACTTC
>TRBV6-5|.|TRBJ1-1|few|12
CASTGMNTEAFF
TGTGCCAGCACTGGCATGAACACTGAAGCTTTCTTT
>TRBV11-3|TRBD1|TRBJ2-6|few|17
CASSRTGGPSGANVLTF
TGTGCCAGCAGCCGGACAGGGGGCCCCTCTGGGGCCAACGTCCTGACTTTC
>TRBV19|TRBD1|TRBJ2-1|.|14
CASVGQGAPGEQFF
TGTGCCAGTGTGGGACAGGGCGCTCCAGGGGAGCAGTTCTTC
>TRBV18|TRBD1|TRBJ2-3|few|18
CASSPGQGKASGGDTQYF
TGTGCCAGCTCACCCGGACAGGGGAAAGCTTCCGGGGGAGATACGCAGTATTTT
>TRBV5-1|TRBD1|TRBJ2-7|.|16
CASSLNGQGAMGEQYF
TGCGCCAGCAGCTTGAACGGACAGGGGGCAATGGGGGAGCAGTACTTC
>TRBV16|.|TRBJ1-2|few|13
CASSQGQSYGYTF
TGTGCCAGCAGCCAAGGACAAAGCTATGGCTACACCTTC
>TRBV27|TRBD2|TRBJ2-7|.|17
CASSPRLAPAYLYEQYF
TGTGCCAGCAGTCCGAGACTAGCGCCGGCTTATCTCTACGAGCAGTACTTC
>TRBV5-1|TRBD1|TRBJ2-6|few|18
CASSPLRDRSSGANVLTF
TGCGCCAGCAGCCCCCTCCGGGACAGAAGCTCTGGGGCCAACGTCCTGACTTTC
>TRBV18|TRBD2|TRBJ2-3|few|15
CASSAGLAGTDTQYF
TGTGCCAGCTCCGCGGGACTAGCGGGCACAGATACGCAGTATTTT